Listed here are 10 T cell receptor beta chains from one sample, sequenced in a study of cytomegalovirus exposure and HLA in healthy donors. A multiplex PCR was run with 60 Vbeta primers and 13 Jbeta primers. The protocol was immunoSEQ multiplex PCR, while the TCRdb copy is restricted to in-frame clones and leaves out a portion. The data show 90,000 to 130,000 clones, 79% seen once. Material for sequencing was PBMCs. The receptor source for this set is a woman aged 18-29 years in good health and CMV-seropositive.

V gene TRBV5-1 combines with J gene TRBJ2-1; D not certain. The length of the CDR3 is 14 residues. V gave up 1 base and J gave up 8 bases, with 13 bases separating them. The V gene's germline CDR1 is SGHRS and CDR2 YFSETQ. CDR3 nucleotide sequence: TGCGCCAGCAGCTTGCTGGCCAGCAGCGATGAGCAGTTCTTC. Translated, it gives CASSLLASSDEQFF.

The chain combines TRBV9 with TRBJ2-2; D call uncertain. The germline V gene has CDR1 SGDLS and CDR2 YYNGEE. Between the trimmed V and J ends, which lost 1 base and 0 bases, there was a span of 13 bases. The CDR3 length is 17 residues. CDR3 in amino acids: CASSVKRLDTNTGELFF. The CDR3 DNA reads TGTGCCAGCAGCGTAAAGAGGCTAGATACGAACACCGGGGAGCTGTTTTTT.

The chain is built from TRBV10-3 and TRBJ1-5; no reliable D call. The CDR3 totals 16 residues. Germline values: CDR1 ENHRY, CDR2 SYGVKD. V was cut by 3 bases and J by 7 bases, with 19 bases left in between. As DNA, the CDR3 is TGTGCCATCAGTGATAGCCCCGCCGGAGTGGTGCAGCCCCAGCATTTT. Translation gives CAISDSPAGVVQPQHF.

The chain carries TRBV4-1 and TRBJ2-5, with TRBD2 matching over 9 bases. The CDR3 spans 17 residues. Germline V gene data show CDR1 as MGHRA and CDR2 as YSYEKL. J was trimmed by 5 bases and V by 1 base; bases with no gene match: 11. CDR3 DNA sequence: TGCGCCAGCAGCCAAGGGAAGGTAGCGGGAGATCGTGAGACCCAGTACTTC. Translating gives CASSQGKVAGDRETQYF.

The chain carries TRBV10-3 and TRBJ1-2; TRBD1 is a possible D gene (5 bases). Trimming removed 6 bases from V and 8 bases from J, with 16 bases in between. Looked up from germline, CDR1 is ENHRY and CDR2 is SYGVKD. CDR3 size: 13 residues. The CDR3 DNA sequence: TGTGCCATCAGAGGGGAAACTTTAGGGGGCTACACCTTC. It encodes CAIRGETLGGYTF.

The chain links TRBV4-1 to TRBJ2-3, with a possible D match to TRBD2 (6 bases). Trimming took off 1 base at V and 4 bases at J, with 33 bases between the two ends. This CDR3 comprises 22 residues. Looked up from germline, CDR1 is MGHRA and CDR2 is YSYEKL. The CDR3 nucleotides read TGCGCCAGCAGCCAAGTATGGAGGGACCGACGGAAGGGATTAACGGGGCCAGATACGCAGTATTTT. Translation: CASSQVWRDRRKGLTGPDTQYF.

Here the CDR3 reads CASSRTGGHEQFF. The CDR3 DNA reads as TGTGCCAGCTCCCGGACAGGGGGCCATGAGCAGTTCTTC. This sequence joins TRBV18 and TRBJ2-1; 11 bases are a match to TRBD1. Germline V gives CDR1 KGHSH, CDR2 LQKENI. This CDR3 is 13 amino acids long. After removal of 6 bases from V and 8 bases from J, the junction contained 3 bases not matched to a gene.

The chain carries TRBV11-3 and TRBJ1-1; a weak D match, TRBD1 (5 bases). The germline V and J ends were trimmed by 1 base and 4 bases, with 19 bases remaining between them. The germline CDR1 and CDR2 sequences are SGHNT and YENEEA. The CDR3 sequence is 17 residues long. CDR3 protein: CASSLVSGHLKGTEAFF. CDR3 bases: TGTGCCAGCAGCTTAGTTTCTGGACACCTAAAGGGCACTGAAGCTTTCTTT.

V is TRBV5-1 and J is TRBJ2-7; 7 bases map to TRBD1. V shed 0 bases and J 6 bases; nucleotides not matched to a gene: 9. From germline, CDR1 is SGHRS and CDR2 YFSETQ. This CDR3 region has 15 residues. CDR3 nucleotides: TGCGCCAGCAGCTTGGGCTGGACAGGTCAAGGCGAGCAGTACTTC. It is translated as CASSLGWTGQGEQYF.

The J gene is TRBJ1-1, the V gene TRBV19, with 7 nucleotides matching TRBD1. The CDR3 covers 15 residues. Germline lookup yields CDR1 LNHDA and CDR2 SQIVND (reference sequence). Germline trimming cut 5 bases from V and 4 bases from J; bases unmatched to any gene: 10. CDR3: CASSLTTGLGTEAFF. Here the CDR3 DNA reads TGTGCCAGTAGTCTAACGACAGGGTTGGGCACTGAAGCTTTCTTT.